This T cell receptor beta chain was recovered during a study of cytomegalovirus exposure and HLA in healthy donors. Nominal health characterized the donors when sampled, though unrecorded immune exposures were likely. With respect to this clone: As yet, its antigen is unknown.

There are 16 residues in the CDR3. Per germline, CDR1 LGHNT and CDR2 FRNRAP. J lost 4 bases, V lost 3 bases, and 7 bases had no gene match. The PCR ran on 60 Vbeta and 13 Jbeta primers. Clones were sequenced by immunoSEQ multiplex PCR, and TCRdb holds only the in-frame ones, with some missing. The repertoire includes about 220,000 clones, about 77% of them detected once, and roughly 2% sits in the top ten. Overall study results and limits: Cytomegalovirus-associated TCR beta chains were listed, numbering over 150. Highest at DRB1 and lowest at HLA-C, TCR association rates differed among HLA loci in a later analysis. Usually a TCR sequence was rare, but some public TCRs were found in many donors.

The sequence derives from a woman in her 30s in good health and CMV-seronegative. This chain joins TRBV12-5 and TRBJ2-2, with 8 nucleotides matching TRBD2. Sequencing input: PBMCs. The chain's CDR3 is CASGLRLAGVTGELFF. The CDR3 DNA reads as TGTGCTAGTGGTTTAAGGCTAGCGGGTGTCACCGGGGAGCTGTTTTTT.